These 23 T cell receptor beta chains came from one sample sequenced in a study of T cell repertoires in cytomegalovirus infection (dated by TCRdb to about 2019). TCRdb records Illumina HiSeq 1500 as the sequencer. The public reads were run again by TCRdb, first through fastp at Q25 and then through MiXCR, and only productive beta chains were kept. Each CDR3 protein gets just one entry, which takes the most common genes and DNA from the rows behind it. This sample gives more than 350,000 distinct CDR3 sequences in total; around 32% of them show up just once. The ten most abundant clones make up around 13% of the sample. Sequencing was performed on PBMCs. The receptors were sampled from a human donor in good health (CMV status not recorded). Some clones in this sample may be carry-over from other donors' samples.

This clonotype was found a few times. In nucleotides, the CDR3 is TGTGCCAGCAGTGAAGCTGTGACACGGATTAACACTGAAGCTTTCTTT. This gives the protein CASSEAVTRINTEAFF. The chain links TRBV6-1 to TRBJ1-1; D call uncertain. Deletions cut 0 bases from V and 2 bases from J, with 13 bases between. The length of the CDR3 is 16 residues. Per germline, CDR1 MNHNS and CDR2 SASEGT.

The sample holds a few counts of this clonotype. The chain carries TRBV7-2 and TRBJ2-1, with D unclear. This CDR3 has 11 residues. Per germline, CDR1 SGHTA and CDR2 FQGNSA. Trimming took off 6 bases at V and 7 bases at J, with 7 bases between the two ends. CDR3 residues: CASREFNEQFF. CDR3 nucleotide sequence: TGTGCCAGCAGGGAGTTTAATGAGCAGTTCTTC.

This clonotype occurred a few times. The DNA for the CDR3 is TGTGCCAGCAGGAAAACAAAATGGAGGACAGGGATCGTAGAGGACTACGAGCAGTACTTC. This codes for CASRKTKWRTGIVEDYEQYF. V usage is TRBV28 and J usage is TRBJ2-7; 8 nucleotides match TRBD1. This CDR3 is built from 20 residues. The trim removed 6 bases at V and 3 bases at J, leaving 25 bases unmatched. Per germline, CDR1 MDHEN and CDR2 SYDVKM.

Regarding this clonotype: This may come from a read error, since a much larger clone is one base off. The J gene is TRBJ2-1, the V gene TRBV7-6; D not certain. The length of the CDR3 is 10 residues. Germline lookup yields CDR1 SGHVS and CDR2 FNYEAQ. CDR3 amino acids: CASGGNEQLF. As DNA, the CDR3 is TGTGCCAGCGGTGGCAATGAGCAGTTGTTC.

The chain has TRBV2 and TRBJ2-7, with a possible D match to TRBD2 (5 bases). V was cut by 7 bases and J by 7 bases, with 14 bases left in between. The CDR3 runs to 12 residues. Germline V lookup: CDR1 SNHLY, CDR2 FYNNEI. The CDR3 coding sequence is TGTGCCAGCACCGAGGGTATCCGGGAGCAGTACTTC. It specifies CASTEGIREQYF.

The V call is TRBV19, the J call TRBJ1-1, with TRBD1 matching over 7 bases. The CDR3 runs to 15 residues. J gave up 1 base and V 5 bases, and 7 bases lay outside the gene matches. CDR1 LNHDA and CDR2 SQIVND come from the germline V gene (reference sequence). CDR3 residues: CASSPPGGSNTEAFF. For the CDR3, the DNA is TGTGCCAGTAGTCCCCCAGGGGGATCGAACACTGAAGCTTTCTTT.

The chain couples TRBV29-1 to TRBJ2-1, with no clear D. The germline V gene encodes CDR1 SQVTM and CDR2 ANQGSEA. There are 13 residues in the CDR3. V lost 4 bases, J lost 6 bases, and 13 bases lay in between. Written as DNA, the CDR3 is TGCAGCGTTGTAGGGAACCACCTCAATGAGCAGTTCTTC. Its protein is CSVVGNHLNEQFF.

The V gene is TRBV12-3 or TRBV12-4, the J gene TRBJ1-3, with TRBD1 identical over 9 bases. Trimming took 10 bases from V and 7 from J; bases not matched to a gene: 17. CDR3 size: 16 residues. The CDR3 is CATLTTTGQGLNTIYF. The CDR3 coding sequence is TGTGCCACCCTCACCACGACGGGACAGGGTCTCAACACCATATATTTT.

This clonotype was observed a handful of times. The chain couples TRBV6-1 to TRBJ2-1; possible D gene TRBD2, 7 bases. Germline CDR1 MNHNS, CDR2 SASEGT. CDR3 length: 16 residues. V shed 5 bases and J shed 2 bases, with 16 bases lying between them. The DNA for the CDR3 is TGTGCCAGCAGTTTGCTAAGGGGGGGGGCCTACAATGAGCAGTTCTTC. As protein: CASSLLRGGAYNEQFF.

This rearrangement joins TRBV4-2 to TRBJ2-7, with TRBD2 identical over 11 bases. CDR1 and CDR2 (germline): LGHNA, YNFKEQ. The J segment lost 3 bases and the V segment lost 0 bases, leaving 16 bases of the junction unmatched. CDR3 length: 20 residues. DNA for the CDR3: TGTGCCAGCAGCCAAGATTCGTCGGCTAGCGGGGGGCCGGAATTCTACGAGCAGTACTTC. Translating it yields CASSQDSSASGGPEFYEQYF.

The rearrangement links TRBV10-3 to TRBJ1-6; D possibly corresponds to TRBD1 (6 bases). The V gene's germline CDR1 is ENHRY and CDR2 SYGVKD. V lost 6 bases, J lost 7 bases, and 10 bases lay in between. The CDR3 sequence is 13 residues long. CDR3 DNA sequence: TGTGCCATCAGGAGGACAGAAAATTCACCCCTCCACTTT. It translates to CAIRRTENSPLHF.

This clonotype was detected many times. V and J are TRBV7-8 and TRBJ1-2, with D perhaps matching TRBD1 (5 bases). V dropped 0 bases and J dropped 0 bases, with 14 bases sitting between them. The CDR3 spans 17 residues. Per the germline V gene, CDR1 is SGHVS and CDR2 is FQNEAQ. In DNA form, the CDR3 reads TGTGCCAGCAGCTTAGCGGGCAATGGGGGACCTAACTATGGCTACACCTTC. Amino acid sequence: CASSLAGNGGPNYGYTF.

The rearrangement uses TRBV10-2 and TRBJ2-3; the match to TRBD2 covers 8 bases. V was pared by 8 bases and J by 1 base, with 5 bases of the junction left unmatched. The CDR3 is 14 amino acids. From germline, CDR1 is WSHSY and CDR2 SAAADI. The CDR3 is CASGAGARTDTQYF. In nucleotides, the CDR3 is TGCGCCAGCGGAGCGGGGGCCCGCACAGATACGCAGTATTTT.

There are many counts of this clonotype. This chain connects TRBV12-3 or TRBV12-4 to TRBJ2-7; D is unresolved. This CDR3 has 14 residues. Trimming left V 8 bases short and J 4 bases short, with 18 bases between. In nucleotides, the CDR3 is TGTGCCAGCGGACCCTGGACGGGCAATTACGAGCAGTACTTC. It encodes CASGPWTGNYEQYF.

The chain is built from TRBV14 and TRBJ2-3; 10 bases map to TRBD1. This CDR3 spans 17 amino acids. With 3 bases clipped from V and 4 bases from J, the junction kept 10 bases outside the gene matches. Germline assignment: CDR1 SGHDN and CDR2 FVKESK. The CDR3 reads CASSQEGQGFLADTQYF. CDR3 nucleotide sequence: TGTGCCAGCAGCCAGGAGGGACAGGGGTTTTTGGCAGATACGCAGTATTTT.

The chain links TRBV20-1 to TRBJ1-1; TRBD1 agrees at 7 bases. The CDR3 runs to 16 residues. Germline CDR1 DFQATT, CDR2 SNEGSKA (reference sequence). The J segment lost 1 base and the V segment lost 5 bases, leaving 13 bases of the junction unmatched. CDR3 DNA: TGCAGTGCTCGCCAAACAGGGGCAAGTTCGAACACTGAAGCTTTCTTT. It yields the protein CSARQTGASSNTEAFF.

This clonotype occurred a few times. This chain uses TRBV7-2 with TRBJ2-1; maybe TRBD1 (5 bases). Germline V gene data show CDR1 as SGHTA and CDR2 as FQGNSA. The CDR3 is 14 residues long. V lost 3 bases and J 4 bases, leaving 10 bases between the germline ends. Written as DNA, the CDR3 is TGTGCCAGCAGCTTCGGCAGGGTATACAATGAGCAGTTCTTC. Translation gives CASSFGRVYNEQFF.

Details on this clonotype: Possible read error: a much larger clone is one base away. The chain links TRBV12-3 or TRBV12-4 to TRBJ2-1, with 8 bases lining up with TRBD2. CDR3 length: 17 amino acids. As DNA, the CDR3 is TGTGCCAGCAGTTCCACCTCCGGGACTAGGTCCTACAATGAGCAGTTGTTC. Translated: CASSSTSGTRSYNEQLF.

This clonotype has at least ten counts. The chain combines TRBV7-2 with TRBJ2-1; 7 bases agree with TRBD2. Germline CDR1 and CDR2: SGHTA and FQGNSA. This CDR3 is built from 15 residues. V lost 5 bases to trimming and J lost 6 bases; unmatched junction nucleotides: 10. CDR3 DNA: TGTGCCAGCAGCCAATCCGGGACTAAACTCAATGAGCAGTTCTTC. Protein: CASSQSGTKLNEQFF.

This chain joins TRBV20-1 and TRBJ1-6, with TRBD1 identical over 12 bases. Per the germline V gene, CDR1 is DFQATT and CDR2 is SNEGSKA (reference sequence). The CDR3 contains 20 residues. V trimming: 0 bases; J trimming: 4 bases; junction bases outside the gene matches: 13. CDR3 amino acids: CSAREIKGQGAPQYNSPLHF. The CDR3 DNA follows: TGCAGTGCTAGAGAGATAAAGGGACAGGGGGCGCCCCAATATAATTCACCCCTCCACTTT.

This clonotype appeared a few times. The V and J genes are TRBV19 and TRBJ1-5, with 7 bases fitting TRBD1. Trimming at V came to 6 bases and at J to 2 bases, leaving 7 bases not matched to a gene. CDR1 and CDR2 (germline): LNHDA, SQIVND (reference sequence). The CDR3 contains 15 residues. In DNA, the CDR3 is TGTGCCAGTAGCCCCTCTGGACAGGGCAATCAGCCCCAGCATTTT. It translates to CASSPSGQGNQPQHF.

The table lists this clonotype with a count of one. The genes are TRBV24-1 and TRBJ1-4, with D perhaps matching TRBD1 (5 bases). V lost 9 bases, J lost 6 bases, and 7 bases lay in between. CDR3 length equals 11 residues. Germline V gene lookup returns CDR1 KGHDR and CDR2 SFDVKD. DNA of the CDR3: TGTGCCACCGGGACGGATGAAAAACTGTTTTTT. Translating it yields CATGTDEKLFF.

Ten or more counts support this clonotype. This sequence joins TRBV12-3 or TRBV12-4 and TRBJ2-3; the D gene could be TRBD1 or TRBD2 (5 bases each). The germline V and J ends were trimmed by 1 base and 5 bases, with 13 bases remaining between them. The CDR3 consists of 15 residues. The CDR3 loop reads CASSLVGPRGDTQYF. The CDR3 DNA is TGTGCCAGCAGTTTAGTAGGACCGAGGGGAGATACGCAGTATTTT.